These T cell receptor beta chains were read from a single sample in a study of radiotherapy plus CTLA-4 blockade in lung cancer. Measured with immunoSEQ multiplex PCR; TCRdb has only the in-frame clones, and not every one. The data hold about 120,000 clones, with approximately 84% observed a single time. Sequencing used peripheral blood, obtained from a patient treated with radiotherapy plus ipilimumab. All receptors derive from a human donor with non-small cell lung cancer who had a partial response to radiotherapy plus ipilimumab. Each CDR3 is given with its conserved first and last residue. Each record gives: V gene, clone size, J gene, D gene, CDR3 protein, CDR3 DNA. The D gene is left open where the match is weak. Only some rows state a clone size, as once, few, many or a class for expanded clones.

>TRBV28|NA|TRBJ2-7|TRBD2
CASSPLTSGSSYEQYF
TGTGCCAGCAGTCCTCTAACTAGCGGGAGCTCCTACGAGCAGTACTTC
>TRBV18|NA|TRBJ2-1|NA
CASESQGSASSSYNEQFF
TGTGCCAGCGAATCCCAGGGGAGCGCCAGCAGCTCCTACAATGAGCAGTTCTTC
>TRBV27|NA|TRBJ1-2|NA
CASSLGAPYGYTF
TGTGCCAGCAGTTTAGGGGCCCCCTATGGCTACACCTTC
>TRBV7-2|once|TRBJ2-7|NA
CASSSGRGSYEQYF
TGTGCCAGCAGCTCCGGCCGAGGCTCCTACGAGCAGTACTTC
>TRBV4-1|NA|TRBJ2-2|NA
CASSQGRGAGGTGELFF
TGCGCCAGCAGCCAAGGCCGGGGGGCCGGTGGTACCGGGGAGCTGTTTTTT
>TRBV28|NA|TRBJ1-1|NA
CASTAAATNRYTEAFF
TGTGCCAGCACAGCCGCCGCCACGAACAGATACACTGAAGCTTTCTTT
>TRBV10-3|few|TRBJ1-1|NA
CAISSGRYTEAFF
TGTGCCATCAGCTCCGGGAGGTACACTGAAGCTTTCTTT
>TRBV9|once|TRBJ2-3|TRBD2
CASSYSLAGFTDTQYF
TGTGCCAGCAGCTACAGCCTAGCGGGATTCACAGATACGCAGTATTTT
>TRBV5-4|NA|TRBJ1-3|NA
CASIRQYSGNTIYF
TGTGCCAGCATTAGACAGTATTCTGGAAACACCATATATTTT
>TRBV7-2|NA|TRBJ2-1|NA
CASSLGGEDIYNEQFF
TGTGCCAGCAGCTTAGGGGGGGAGGATATTTACAATGAGCAGTTCTTC
>TRBV5-6|once|TRBJ2-1|NA
CASSLYSGSGRGIYNEQFF
TGTGCCAGCAGCCTATACTCGGGATCGGGCAGGGGCATATACAATGAGCAGTTCTTC
>TRBV6-5|NA|TRBJ1-3|NA
CASSTTLSSGNTIYF
TGTGCCAGCAGCACTACACTCAGCTCTGGAAACACCATATATTTT
>TRBV6-6|NA|TRBJ1-1|TRBD1
CASNWDRGRMNTEAFF
TGTGCCAGCAACTGGGACAGGGGGCGAATGAACACTGAAGCTTTCTTT
>TRBV5-6|NA|TRBJ1-2|TRBD1
CASSLGQANYGYTF
TGTGCCAGCAGCCTAGGACAGGCCAACTATGGCTACACCTTC
>TRBV19|NA|TRBJ1-4|NA
CASSPFPRDEKLFF
TGTGCCAGTAGTCCATTTCCACGGGATGAAAAACTGTTTTTT
>TRBV27|NA|TRBJ2-1|TRBD2
CASSPGLAGRDEQFF
TGTGCCAGCAGTCCCGGACTAGCGGGAAGGGATGAGCAGTTCTTC
>TRBV6-6|NA|TRBJ2-2|NA
CASSYSKGLTGELFF
TGTGCCAGCAGTTACTCGAAGGGGTTGACCGGGGAGCTGTTTTTT
>TRBV29-1|NA|TRBJ1-1|NA
CSAGLSLNWDTEAFF
TGCAGCGCAGGGCTCTCGCTAAATTGGGACACTGAAGCTTTCTTT
>TRBV6-1|NA|TRBJ2-3|NA
CASSLTRPTDTQYF
TGTGCCAGCAGTTTGACTAGGCCCACAGATACGCAGTATTTT
>TRBV28|NA|TRBJ1-2|NA
CASTWGGTNYGYTF
TGTGCCAGCACCTGGGGGGGGACTAACTATGGCTACACCTTC
>TRBV28|NA|TRBJ1-1|NA
CASTSGVYTEAFF
TGTGCCAGCACCTCAGGGGTATACACTGAAGCTTTCTTT
>TRBV6-6|few|TRBJ1-5|NA
CASSSRTEGMGQPQHF
TGTGCCAGCAGTTCCCGGACAGAAGGCATGGGTCAGCCCCAGCATTTT
>TRBV4-3|NA|TRBJ2-6|NA
CASSQERHPSGANVLTF
TGCGCCAGCAGCCAAGAGAGACACCCGTCTGGGGCCAACGTCCTGACTTTC
>TRBV11-3|few|TRBJ2-2|TRBD2
CASSAGGLAGGGTGELFF
TGTGCCAGCAGCGCCGGGGGACTAGCGGGAGGGGGCACCGGGGAGCTGTTTTTT
>TRBV7-8|NA|TRBJ2-7|TRBD1
CASSLGDRGSEQYF
TGTGCCAGCAGCTTAGGGGACAGGGGTAGCGAGCAGTACTTC
>TRBV11-2|NA|TRBJ1-4|NA
CASSFLLSELFF
TGTGCCAGCAGCTTTTTACTCTCCGAACTGTTTTTT
>TRBV14|few|TRBJ1-3|NA
CASSPRDGGLWDTIYF
TGTGCCAGCAGCCCCAGGGACGGAGGGTTGTGGGACACCATATATTTT
>TRBV6-6|NA|TRBJ2-2|TRBD2
CASSSGLAGEGELFF
TGTGCCAGCAGTTCCGGACTAGCGGGAGAGGGGGAGCTGTTTTTT
>TRBV28|NA|TRBJ2-5|NA
CASSSNGARVQETQYF
TGTGCCAGCAGTTCGAACGGCGCCCGGGTCCAAGAGACCCAGTACTTC
>TRBV5-6|NA|TRBJ2-7|NA
CASSSGDLYEQYF
TGTGCCAGCAGCTCAGGGGACCTCTACGAGCAGTACTTC
>TRBV7-6|NA|TRBJ2-3|NA
CASSIPSGAGGTQYF
TGTGCCAGCAGTATACCTTCGGGTGCCGGCGGTACGCAGTATTTT
>TRBV7-2|few|TRBJ2-2|TRBD2
CASSLPGLAGDPGELFF
TGTGCCAGCAGCCTCCCGGGACTAGCGGGAGATCCCGGGGAGCTGTTTTTT
>TRBV9|NA|TRBJ1-3|NA
CASSPGGERWNSGNTIYF
TGTGCCAGCAGCCCAGGCGGGGAACGGTGGAACTCTGGAAACACCATATATTTT
>TRBV7-2|NA|TRBJ2-5|NA
CASSLIVGTQYF
TGTGCCAGCAGCTTAATTGTCGGGACCCAGTACTTC
>TRBV19|NA|TRBJ2-3|TRBD2
CASTAGRLAGRKYTDTQYF
TGTGCCAGTACCGCGGGGAGGCTAGCGGGAAGAAAATACACAGATACGCAGTATTTT
>TRBV2|NA|TRBJ2-1|TRBD2
CASSTGTSDPDEQFF
TGTGCCAGCAGTACCGGGACTAGTGATCCCGATGAGCAGTTCTTC
>TRBV5-1|few|TRBJ2-1|NA
CASSLDGGTIEQFF
TGCGCCAGCAGCTTGGACGGGGGGACAATTGAGCAGTTCTTC
>TRBV19|NA|TRBJ2-3|NA
CASSFRADTQYF
TGTGCCAGTAGTTTTCGTGCAGATACGCAGTATTTT
>TRBV7-9|NA|TRBJ1-1|NA
CASSFRGVREDTEAFF
TGTGCCAGCAGCTTTAGGGGTGTACGGGAGGACACTGAAGCTTTCTTT
>TRBV13|NA|TRBJ1-2|NA
CASSLGPDWTNYGYTF
TGTGCCAGCAGCTTAGGCCCTGACTGGACTAACTATGGCTACACCTTC